A few counts support the clone carrying this T cell receptor (beta chain). The germline V gene encodes CDR1 MNHEY and CDR2 SMNVEV (reference sequence). This CDR3 is 15 amino acids long. The V and J ends lost 6 bases and 0 bases respectively, with 12 bases between them. This sample is part of a study of cytomegalovirus exposure and HLA in healthy donors. The PCR was carried out with 60 Vbeta primers and 13 Jbeta primers. The data were produced by immunoSEQ multiplex PCR, yet TCRdb's version contains in-frame clones alone and is incomplete. The table has roughly 100,000 clones, around three quarters seen once.

The material sequenced was PBMCs. J is TRBJ1-5 and V is TRBV27; D perhaps matches TRBD1 (5 bases). This TCR was sampled from a woman aged 45-65 years in good health and CMV-seropositive. CDR3 loop: CASSAQGGSNQPQHF. In DNA form, the CDR3 reads TGTGCCAGCAGCGCGCAGGGCGGTAGCAATCAGCCCCAGCATTTT.